These T cell receptor beta chains were read from a single sample in a study of blood T cell repertoires in COVID-19. Profiling relied on immunoSEQ multiplex PCR, and the TCRdb table lists in-frame clones only, not all of them. The repertoire holds some 80,000 clones, with around four fifths as singletons. Material for sequencing was peripheral blood. Every receptor here comes from a human donor in a cohort sampled during active COVID-19. CDR3s include the opening cysteine and the closing phenylalanine or tryptophan. The D gene is left open where the match is weak. Clone size is not always given. Where it is, it says once, few, many or a class for expanded clones.

v_gene	d_gene	j_gene	abundance	CDR3aa	CDR3nt
TRBV19	NA	TRBJ1-4	NA	CASSTQHKEKLFF	TGTGCCAGTAGTACTCAACACAAAGAAAAACTGTTTTTT
TRBV5-1	TRBD2	TRBJ2-5	NA	CASSPIAGVAETQYF	TGCGCCAGCAGCCCAATAGCGGGAGTGGCGGAGACCCAGTACTTC
TRBV3-1/TRBV3-2	NA	TRBJ1-2	NA	CASSQILPDRPRGYGYTF	TGTGCCAGCAGCCAAATCCTCCCTGACAGGCCCCGGGGCTATGGCTACACCTTC
TRBV28	TRBD1	TRBJ2-5	NA	CASSSTDRGRRETQYF	TGTGCCAGCAGCTCAACCGACAGGGGGAGGCGGGAGACCCAGTACTTC
TRBV5-8	NA	TRBJ2-7	NA	CASSATGSVTYEQYF	TGTGCCAGCAGCGCAACAGGGTCAGTTACCTACGAGCAGTACTTC
TRBV3-1/TRBV3-2	NA	TRBJ2-5	once	CASSPTLRQETQYF	TGTGCCAGCAGCCCAACTCTCCGTCAAGAGACCCAGTACTTC
TRBV15	NA	TRBJ1-6	NA	CATSRDERLSYNSPLHF	TGTGCCACCAGCAGAGATGAGAGGTTGTCCTATAATTCACCCCTCCACTTT
TRBV5-1	NA	TRBJ1-6	NA	CASSRGDGNSPLHF	TGCGCCAGCAGCCGGGGGGACGGCAATTCACCCCTCCACTTT
TRBV5-1	NA	TRBJ1-2	NA	CASSSGVGYGYTF	TGCGCCAGCAGCTCAGGGGTCGGCTATGGCTACACCTTC
TRBV28	TRBD2	TRBJ2-5	once	CATGLVHETQYF	TGTGCCACTGGACTAGTACATGAGACCCAGTACTTC
TRBV5-1	NA	TRBJ2-7	NA	CASSLGAGASAYEQYF	TGCGCCAGCAGCTTGGGAGCGGGTGCATCGGCCTACGAGCAGTACTTC
TRBV7-6	NA	TRBJ2-5	once	CASSGGVAPRETQYF	TGTGCCAGCAGCGGAGGAGTAGCCCCGCGGGAGACCCAGTACTTC
TRBV6-1	NA	TRBJ2-7	NA	CASSEQTYEQYF	TGTGCCAGCAGTGAACAGACTTACGAGCAGTACTTC
TRBV29-1	NA	TRBJ2-7	NA	CSVHPGGSGGEQYF	TGCAGCGTCCACCCAGGGGGCTCGGGGGGAGAGCAGTACTTC
TRBV6-5	NA	TRBJ1-1	NA	CASRRDRMTNTEAFF	TGTGCCAGCAGACGCGACAGGATGACGAACACTGAAGCTTTCTTT
TRBV6-1	NA	TRBJ2-7	NA	CASSDPEMRAGSYEQYF	TGTGCCAGCAGTGACCCAGAAATGAGGGCTGGGTCCTACGAGCAGTACTTC
TRBV12-3/TRBV12-4	TRBD2	TRBJ2-4	NA	CASSWTRGNIQYF	TGTGCCAGCAGTTGGACTAGAGGGAACATTCAGTACTTC
TRBV2	NA	TRBJ2-7	NA	CASSGIGGGLVEQYF	TGTGCCAGCAGTGGCATCGGGGGTGGGCTTGTCGAGCAGTACTTC
TRBV6-5	TRBD1	TRBJ2-7	NA	CASSYRDRVASYEQYF	TGTGCCAGCAGTTACCGGGACAGGGTAGCCTCCTACGAGCAGTACTTC
TRBV19	NA	TRBJ2-3	NA	CASSMAGATDTQYF	TGTGCCAGTAGTATGGCAGGTGCCACAGATACGCAGTATTTT
TRBV7-9	NA	TRBJ1-5	NA	CASSDRTGNQPQHF	TGTGCCAGCAGCGACCGGACAGGCAATCAGCCCCAGCATTTT
TRBV5-6	TRBD2	TRBJ2-3	NA	CASSIRTSGRVADTQYF	TGTGCCAGCAGCATCAGGACTAGCGGGAGAGTGGCAGATACGCAGTATTTT
TRBV9	TRBD1	TRBJ2-5	NA	CASSVQTGADETQYF	TGTGCCAGCAGCGTCCAGACAGGGGCGGATGAGACCCAGTACTTC
TRBV6-1	NA	TRBJ2-7	NA	CASSAYVKGISYEQYF	TGTGCCAGCAGTGCATATGTAAAGGGGATCAGCTACGAGCAGTACTTC
TRBV5-6	NA	TRBJ2-7	NA	CASSIRVPYEQYF	TGTGCCAGCAGCATCAGGGTCCCCTACGAGCAGTACTTC
TRBV4-1	TRBD2	TRBJ2-7	NA	CASSLSSGERTYEQYF	TGCGCCAGCAGCCTCAGTAGCGGGGAGAGAACCTACGAGCAGTACTTC
TRBV2	NA	TRBJ1-5	few	CASSPGTSDQPQHF	TGTGCCAGCAGTCCCGGGACATCCGATCAGCCCCAGCATTTT
TRBV28	NA	TRBJ2-3	NA	CASSTWEPGTDTQYF	TGTGCCAGCAGCACATGGGAGCCGGGGACAGATACGCAGTATTTT
TRBV7-2	TRBD1	TRBJ1-3	NA	CASSRDRGKGNTIYF	TGTGCCAGCAGCAGGGACAGGGGGAAGGGAAACACCATATATTTT
TRBV2	NA	TRBJ1-4	few	CATTLRGGKANEKLFF	TGTGCCACCACTCTTAGGGGAGGGAAGGCTAATGAAAAACTGTTTTTT
TRBV10-3	NA	TRBJ1-2	NA	CAISEVGATNYGYTF	TGTGCCATCAGTGAGGTTGGGGCCACAAACTATGGCTACACCTTC
TRBV4-1	TRBD2	TRBJ2-7	NA	CASSQGSGGVYEQYF	TGCGCCAGCAGCCAAGGTAGCGGGGGTGTATACGAGCAGTACTTC
TRBV5-4	TRBD1	TRBJ1-2	NA	CASSLTGVSGYTF	TGTGCCAGCAGCTTGACAGGGGTTTCTGGCTACACCTTC
TRBV19	NA	TRBJ1-1	NA	CASSPRGAQGNTEAFF	TGTGCCAGTAGCCCTCGAGGGGCACAGGGGAACACTGAAGCTTTCTTT
TRBV7-2	TRBD2	TRBJ2-1	once	CASRSGLAGEQFF	TGTGCCAGCAGATCAGGACTAGCTGGTGAGCAGTTCTTC
TRBV2	NA	TRBJ2-7	few	CASRDRARGEQYF	TGTGCCAGCAGGGACCGGGCCCGGGGAGAGCAGTACTTC
TRBV7-9	TRBD1	TRBJ2-6	NA	CASSLTGAGANVLTF	TGTGCCAGCAGCTTAACAGGGGCTGGGGCCAACGTCCTGACTTTC
TRBV28	TRBD1	TRBJ1-1	NA	CASSLGQQPEAFF	TGTGCCAGCAGCCTGGGACAGCAACCTGAAGCTTTCTTT
TRBV5-1	TRBD2	TRBJ2-1	few	CASSLGTSGIYNEQFF	TGCGCCAGCAGCTTGGGGACTAGCGGGATTTATAATGAGCAGTTCTTC
TRBV5-1	TRBD1	TRBJ1-5	NA	CASSSGTGVDQPQHF	TGCGCCAGCAGCTCCGGGACAGGGGTTGATCAGCCCCAGCATTTT
TRBV6-1	TRBD2	TRBJ2-1	NA	CASSEGLASIYNEQFF	TGTGCCAGCAGTGAGGGACTAGCTTCCATCTACAATGAGCAGTTCTTC
TRBV5-1	NA	TRBJ1-1	NA	CASSLVVQGQGPTFF	TGCGCCAGCAGCTTGGTGGTACAGGGACAAGGCCCTACTTTCTTT
TRBV5-5	NA	TRBJ2-7	NA	CASSLEGNYEQYF	TGTGCCAGCAGCTTGGAGGGGAACTACGAGCAGTACTTC
TRBV11-2	TRBD1	TRBJ1-4	NA	CASSSDRGNEKLFF	TGTGCCAGCAGCTCAGACAGGGGTAATGAAAAACTGTTTTTT
TRBV27	NA	TRBJ1-1	NA	CASSFREDTEAFF	TGTGCCAGCAGTTTTCGTGAGGACACTGAAGCTTTCTTT
TRBV3-1/TRBV3-2	NA	TRBJ2-7	once	CASSQVGAGEQYF	TGTGCCAGCAGCCAAGTAGGGGCGGGAGAGCAGTACTTC
TRBV9	NA	TRBJ2-1	NA	CASSVEWGGHNEQFF	TGTGCCAGCAGCGTAGAATGGGGGGGCCACAATGAGCAGTTCTTC
TRBV2	NA	TRBJ1-1	NA	CASSEDAGGVDEAFF	TGTGCCAGCAGTGAAGACGCGGGGGGAGTCGATGAAGCTTTCTTT
TRBV15	TRBD1	TRBJ2-4	NA	CATSRVQGQKNIQYF	TGTGCCACCAGCAGAGTTCAGGGACAGAAAAACATTCAGTACTTC
TRBV9	TRBD2	TRBJ2-1	NA	CASSVDTGLAGGTYNEQFF	TGTGCCAGCAGCGTAGATACGGGACTAGCGGGGGGGACCTACAATGAGCAGTTCTTC
TRBV5-5	NA	TRBJ1-2	NA	CASSLLGDYGYTF	TGTGCCAGCAGCTTGCTAGGGGACTATGGCTACACCTTC
TRBV5-1	NA	TRBJ2-3	once	CASNSGTKRDTQYF	TGCGCCAGCAACTCCGGGACAAAGAGGGATACGCAGTATTTT